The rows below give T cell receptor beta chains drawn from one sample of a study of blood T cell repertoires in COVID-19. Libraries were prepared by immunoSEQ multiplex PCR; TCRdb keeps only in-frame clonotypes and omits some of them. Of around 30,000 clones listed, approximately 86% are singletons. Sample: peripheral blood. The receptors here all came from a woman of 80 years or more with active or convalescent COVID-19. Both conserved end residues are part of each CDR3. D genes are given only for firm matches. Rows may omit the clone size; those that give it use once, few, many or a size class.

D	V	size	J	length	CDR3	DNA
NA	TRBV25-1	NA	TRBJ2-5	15	CASSASTSYQETQYF	TGTGCCAGCAGTGCATCTACTTCGTACCAAGAGACCCAGTACTTC
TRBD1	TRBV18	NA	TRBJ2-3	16	CASSPGSGQGTDTQYF	TGTGCCAGCTCACCCGGTTCGGGACAGGGCACAGATACGCAGTATTTT
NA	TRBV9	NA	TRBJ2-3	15	CASSVGPRFTDTQYF	TGTGCCAGCAGCGTAGGCCCCAGATTCACAGATACGCAGTATTTT
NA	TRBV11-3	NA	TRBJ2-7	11	CASSSFYEQYF	TGTGCCAGCAGCTCCTTCTACGAGCAGTACTTC
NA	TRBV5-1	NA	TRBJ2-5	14	CASSTQGTLETQYF	TGCGCCAGCTCCACGCAGGGTACCCTAGAGACCCAGTACTTC
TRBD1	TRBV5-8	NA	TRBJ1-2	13	CASSWDGQGGYTF	TGTGCCAGCAGCTGGGACGGACAGGGCGGCTACACCTTC
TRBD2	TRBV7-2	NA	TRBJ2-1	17	CASSLAGGTSGRGGQFF	TGTGCCAGCAGCTTAGCGGGCGGGACTAGCGGGAGAGGGGGGCAGTTCTTC
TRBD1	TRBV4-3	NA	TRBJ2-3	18	CASSQDRGGQGAADTQYF	TGCGCCAGCAGCCAAGACAGAGGTGGGCAGGGGGCCGCAGATACGCAGTATTTT
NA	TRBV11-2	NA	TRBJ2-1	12	CASSFGEKEQFF	TGTGCCAGCAGCTTCGGGGAGAAGGAGCAGTTCTTC
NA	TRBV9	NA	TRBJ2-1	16	CASSAGTGLYYNEQFF	TGTGCCAGCAGCGCCGGGACTGGACTATACTACAATGAGCAGTTCTTC
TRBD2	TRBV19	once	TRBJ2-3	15	CASTLAGFGTDTQYF	TGTGCCAGTACTCTAGCGGGGTTCGGCACAGATACGCAGTATTTT
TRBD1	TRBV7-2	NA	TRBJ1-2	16	CASSPKGGQGAPGYTF	TGTGCCAGCAGCCCCAAAGGAGGACAGGGGGCGCCTGGCTACACCTTC
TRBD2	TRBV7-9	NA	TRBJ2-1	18	CASSPRAPGLATYNEQFF	TGTGCCAGCAGCCCAAGAGCCCCCGGACTAGCGACTTACAATGAGCAGTTCTTC
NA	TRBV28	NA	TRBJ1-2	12	CASSLGGIGYTF	TGTGCCAGCAGTTTAGGAGGCATCGGCTACACCTTC
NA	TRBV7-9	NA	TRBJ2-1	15	CASSFGRGTYNEQFF	TGTGCCAGCAGCTTTGGCCGGGGAACTTACAATGAGCAGTTCTTC
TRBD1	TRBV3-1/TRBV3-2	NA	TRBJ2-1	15	CASSYGQGFNNEQFF	TGTGCCAGCAGTTACGGACAGGGTTTTAACAATGAGCAGTTCTTC
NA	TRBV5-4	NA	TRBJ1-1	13	CASSFSGYPEAFF	TGTGCCAGCAGCTTTTCAGGGTATCCTGAAGCTTTCTTT
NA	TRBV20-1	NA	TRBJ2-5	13	CSASREFQETQYF	TGCAGTGCTAGTCGGGAATTCCAAGAGACCCAGTACTTC
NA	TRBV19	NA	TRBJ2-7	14	CATSRARTSYEQYF	TGTGCCACCTCGCGGGCACGAACCTCCTACGAGCAGTACTTC
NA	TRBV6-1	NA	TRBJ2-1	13	CASSDPQGNEQFF	TGTGCCAGCAGTGACCCACAGGGCAATGAGCAGTTCTTC
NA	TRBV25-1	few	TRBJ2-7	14	CASSAGPRTYEQYF	TGTGCCAGCAGTGCTGGCCCCCGCACCTACGAGCAGTACTTC
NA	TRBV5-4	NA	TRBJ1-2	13	CASSLLAGYGYTF	TGTGCCAGCAGCTTGTTGGCGGGCTATGGCTACACCTTC
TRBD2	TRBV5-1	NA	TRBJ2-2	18	CASSTGTSGGSNTGELFF	TGCGCCAGCAGCACCGGGACTAGCGGGGGGTCGAACACCGGGGAGCTGTTTTTT
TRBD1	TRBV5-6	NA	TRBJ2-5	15	CASSLRQGERETQYF	TGTGCCAGCAGCTTACGACAGGGAGAAAGAGAGACCCAGTACTTC
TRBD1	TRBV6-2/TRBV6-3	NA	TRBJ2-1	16	CASSYARDRASNEQFF	TGTGCCAGCAGTTACGCCCGGGACAGGGCTAGCAATGAGCAGTTCTTC
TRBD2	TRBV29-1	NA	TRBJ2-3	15	CSVVPLAEPTDTQYF	TGCAGCGTTGTACCCCTAGCGGAACCCACAGATACGCAGTATTTT
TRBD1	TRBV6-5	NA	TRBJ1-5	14	CASRGQGGGQPQHF	TGTGCCAGCAGGGGACAGGGAGGGGGACAGCCCCAGCATTTT
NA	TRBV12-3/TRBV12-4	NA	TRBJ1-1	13	CASSGGGGAEAFF	TGTGCCAGCAGTGGGGGAGGAGGGGCTGAAGCTTTCTTT
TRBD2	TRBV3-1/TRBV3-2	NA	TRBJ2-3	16	CASSQGTSPSTDTQYF	TGTGCCAGCAGCCAAGGGACTAGTCCTAGCACAGATACGCAGTATTTT
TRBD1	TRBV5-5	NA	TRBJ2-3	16	CASSKTGAGYTDTQYF	TGTGCCAGCAGCAAAACAGGGGCGGGTTACACAGATACGCAGTATTTT
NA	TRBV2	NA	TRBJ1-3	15	CASSDQQGGFNTIYF	TGTGCCAGCAGTGATCAACAGGGTGGTTTTAACACCATATATTTT
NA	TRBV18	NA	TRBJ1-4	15	CASSPGGGTNEKLFF	TGTGCCAGCTCACCAGGGGGCGGAACTAATGAAAAACTGTTTTTT
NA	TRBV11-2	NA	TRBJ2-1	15	CASSLTLSSYNEQFF	TGTGCCAGCAGCTTGACTCTTAGCTCCTACAATGAGCAGTTCTTC
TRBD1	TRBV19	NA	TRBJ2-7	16	CASSMSTGGRIYEQYF	TGTGCCAGTAGTATGTCGACAGGGGGCCGAATATACGAGCAGTACTTC
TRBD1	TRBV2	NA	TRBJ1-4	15	CASNSGTGGLEKLFF	TGTGCCAGCAATTCCGGGACAGGGGGCCTTGAAAAACTGTTTTTT
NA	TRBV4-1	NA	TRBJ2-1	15	CASSWLGGGGNEQFF	TGCGCCAGCAGCTGGCTTGGGGGGGGCGGCAATGAGCAGTTCTTC
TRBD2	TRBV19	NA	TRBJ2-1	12	CASSTSVGEQFF	TGTGCCAGTTCTACTAGCGTCGGTGAGCAGTTCTTC
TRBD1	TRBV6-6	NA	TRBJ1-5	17	CASSPVKGTGNYQPQHF	TGTGCCAGCAGTCCCGTCAAGGGGACAGGTAATTATCAGCCCCAGCATTTT
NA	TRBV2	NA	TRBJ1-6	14	CASSLGTYNSPLHF	TGTGCCTCCAGCCTCGGGACCTATAATTCACCCCTCCACTTT
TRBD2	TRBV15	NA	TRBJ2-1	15	CATSRDGSGSNEQFF	TGTGCCACCAGCAGAGATGGTAGCGGGAGTAATGAGCAGTTCTTC
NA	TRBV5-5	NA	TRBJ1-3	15	CASSPTGPSGNTIYF	TGTGCCAGCAGTCCAACAGGGCCCTCTGGAAACACCATATATTTT
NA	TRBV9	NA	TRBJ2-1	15	CASSVEGGRNNEQFF	TGTGCCAGCAGCGTAGAAGGGGGTCGCAACAATGAGCAGTTCTTC
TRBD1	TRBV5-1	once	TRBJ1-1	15	CASSATTGVDTEAFF	TGCGCCAGCAGCGCCACGACAGGGGTGGACACTGAAGCTTTCTTT
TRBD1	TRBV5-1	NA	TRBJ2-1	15	CASSLTQGVYNEQFF	TGCGCCAGCAGCTTGACACAGGGGGTCTACAATGAGCAGTTCTTC
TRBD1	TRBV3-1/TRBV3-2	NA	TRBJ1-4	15	CASSQARGQGKKLFF	TGTGCCAGCAGCCAAGCCCGGGGACAGGGCAAAAAACTGTTTTTT
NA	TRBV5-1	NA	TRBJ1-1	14	CASSLVAGNTEAFF	TGCGCCAGCAGCTTGGTTGCGGGGAACACTGAAGCTTTCTTT
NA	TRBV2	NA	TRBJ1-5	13	CASSPDSDQPQHF	TGTGCCAGCAGTCCCGACAGTGACCAGCCCCAGCATTTT
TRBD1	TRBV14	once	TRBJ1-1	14	CASSPSGQAIEAFF	TGTGCCAGCAGCCCCTCCGGACAGGCGATTGAAGCTTTCTTT
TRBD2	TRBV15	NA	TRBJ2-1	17	CATSRDMTSGARNEQFF	TGTGCCACCAGCAGAGATATGACTAGCGGGGCAAGGAATGAGCAGTTCTTC
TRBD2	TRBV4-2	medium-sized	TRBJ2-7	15	CASSQWTSGYYEQYF	TGTGCCAGCAGCCAATGGACTAGCGGTTACTACGAGCAGTACTTC
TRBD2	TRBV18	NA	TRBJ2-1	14	CASYSGLAGNEQFF	TGTGCCAGCTATTCGGGACTAGCGGGAAATGAGCAGTTCTTC
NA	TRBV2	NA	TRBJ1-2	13	CASSNTLNYGYTF	TGTGCCAGCAGTAACACCCTTAACTATGGCTACACCTTC
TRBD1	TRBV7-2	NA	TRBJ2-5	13	CASGTGGVKTQYF	TGTGCCAGCGGGACAGGGGGCGTAAAGACCCAGTACTTC
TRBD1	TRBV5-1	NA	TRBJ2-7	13	CASSLTGEYEQYF	TGCGCCAGCAGCTTGACAGGGGAGTACGAGCAGTACTTC
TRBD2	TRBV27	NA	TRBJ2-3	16	CASSSGRLAGTDTQYF	TGTGCCAGCAGTTCTGGCCGACTAGCGGGCACAGATACGCAGTATTTT
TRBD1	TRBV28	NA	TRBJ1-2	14	CASTTGGPNYGYTF	TGTGCCAGCACTACAGGGGGTCCTAACTATGGCTACACCTTC
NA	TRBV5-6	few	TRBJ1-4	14	CASSSDRSNEKLFF	TGTGCCAGCAGCTCTGACAGAAGTAATGAAAAACTGTTTTTT
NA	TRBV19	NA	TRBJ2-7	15	CASSIAVADTYEQYF	TGTGCCAGTAGTATAGCGGTGGCGGATACTTACGAGCAGTACTTC
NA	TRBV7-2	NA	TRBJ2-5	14	CASIERAAQETQYF	TGTGCCAGCATCGAACGAGCGGCCCAAGAGACCCAGTACTTC
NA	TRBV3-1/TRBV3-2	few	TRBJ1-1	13	CASSQAGFPGAFF	TGTGCCAGCAGCCAGGCGGGATTCCCTGGGGCTTTCTTT